The TCR beta chain under discussion was sequenced for a study of chemoradiotherapy in HPV16-positive cancers. Overall study findings and caveats: Non-HPV-specific T cells did not expand in tumors during treatment, whereas candidate HPV-specific clones and E7-related motifs did. The functional HPV-specific definition rests on just a couple of HPV16-positive patients.

From germline, CDR1 is SGHKS and CDR2 YYEKEE (reference sequence). V shed 3 bases and J shed 2 bases, with 2 bases lying between them. The CDR3 spans 11 residues. A word on this clone: The target antigen is unknown.

Data came from immunoSEQ multiplex PCR; TCRdb stores just in-frame clones and leaves some out. This table holds approximately 29,000 clones, approximately 88% found once. This TCR was sampled from a human donor with HPV-associated anogenital cancer. Sequenced material: blood, taken from a patient who underwent chemoradiotherapy. The J gene is TRBJ2-5, the V gene TRBV5-5; D gene ambiguous. DNA of the CDR3: TGTGCCAGCAGCTGGCAAGAGACCCAGTACTTC. Protein: CASSWQETQYF.